This is a list of T cell receptor beta chains from one sample in a study of long-term antiretroviral therapy in people with HIV. TCRdb's table, derived via immunoSEQ multiplex PCR, lists solely in-frame clones and lacks some. The repertoire consists of some 28,000 clones, with about 85% occurring once and the leading ten covering about 8.6%. This specimen was unsorted PBMCs, taken 3 years after starting antiretroviral therapy. These receptors were collected from a middle-aged man with HIV. The CDR3 runs from the conserved cysteine through the conserved F or W. D genes are given only for firm matches. Clone size is given for some rows only: seen once, a few or many times, or a class if the clone is expanded.

TRBJ2-1,.,16,TRBD1,TRBV2,CASSEAGRGNYNEQFF,TGTGCCAGCAGTGAAGCTGGCAGGGGGAATTACAATGAGCAGTTCTTC
TRBJ2-7,.,15,.,TRBV27,CASSFLQGPAYEQYF,TGTGCCAGCAGTTTTTTACAGGGACCAGCGTACGAGCAGTACTTC
TRBJ1-2,.,17,TRBD1,TRBV27,CASSYRGRGPANYGYTF,TGTGCCAGCAGTTACAGGGGGAGAGGCCCAGCTAACTATGGCTACACCTTC
TRBJ1-2,.,14,.,TRBV11-2,CASSLGGAGYGYTF,TGTGCCAGCAGCTTAGGGGGGGCAGGCTATGGCTACACCTTC
TRBJ2-7,few,15,.,TRBV4-1,CASSQPGTRYYEQYF,TGCGCCAGCAGCCAACCTGGGACCCGGTACTACGAGCAGTACTTC
TRBJ1-5,.,14,.,TRBV10-3,CAISESNLGQPQHF,TGTGCCATCAGTGAGTCGAATCTAGGTCAGCCCCAGCATTTT
TRBJ1-4,once,11,.,TRBV2,CANDYNEKLFF,TGTGCCAACGACTATAATGAAAAACTGTTTTTT
TRBJ2-2,once,15,.,TRBV18,CASSPTLQGTGELFF,TGTGCCAGCTCACCAACATTACAGGGAACCGGGGAGCTGTTTTTT
TRBJ2-1,.,14,TRBD1,TRBV2,CASSPQGTYNEQFF,TGTGCCAGCAGTCCACAGGGGACCTACAATGAGCAGTTCTTC
TRBJ1-1,.,15,.,TRBV7-9,CASSSPLSAHTEAFF,TGTGCCAGCAGCTCCCCCTTGTCGGCTCACACTGAAGCTTTCTTT
TRBJ2-1,.,16,TRBD2,TRBV11-2,CASSSWTSEDYNEQFF,TGTGCCAGCAGCTCCTGGACTAGCGAGGACTACAATGAGCAGTTCTTC
TRBJ1-5,.,14,TRBD1,TRBV28,CASKTGVYNQPQHF,TGTGCCAGCAAGACAGGGGTGTACAATCAGCCCCAGCATTTT
TRBJ2-7,.,14,TRBD1,TRBV30,CAWTRGTGAHEQYF,TGTGCCTGGACCCGGGGGACAGGGGCCCACGAGCAGTACTTC
TRBJ1-5,once,17,.,TRBV15,CATSRDRGRGGNQPQHF,TGTGCCACCAGCAGAGATCGGGGAAGGGGCGGGAATCAGCCCCAGCATTTT
TRBJ1-1,.,13,.,TRBV7-3,CASSESMNTEAFF,TGTGCCAGCAGCGAGAGCATGAACACTGAAGCTTTCTTT
TRBJ2-7,.,11,.,TRBV2,CASRVSYEQYF,TGTGCCAGCCGGGTGAGCTACGAGCAGTACTTC
TRBJ1-1,.,14,.,TRBV5-1,CASSVDPWGAEAFF,TGCGCCAGCAGCGTAGACCCGTGGGGGGCTGAAGCTTTCTTT
TRBJ1-1,.,13,.,TRBV6-5,CASSSAMNTEAFF,TGTGCCAGCAGTTCAGCCATGAACACTGAAGCTTTCTTT
TRBJ1-5,.,15,.,TRBV2,CASSSGTISNQPQHF,TGTGCCAGCAGCTCCGGGACAATTAGCAATCAGCCCCAGCATTTT
TRBJ2-3,.,17,TRBD2,TRBV27,CASSFPIAGGPTDTQYF,TGTGCCAGCAGTTTTCCAATAGCGGGGGGGCCCACAGATACGCAGTATTTT
TRBJ1-2,.,13,.,TRBV6-1,CAITESVNYGYTF,TGTGCCATCACTGAGAGCGTTAACTATGGCTACACCTTC
TRBJ1-1,.,14,.,TRBV30,CAWNLRYMNTEAFF,TGTGCCTGGAATCTAAGGTACATGAACACTGAAGCTTTCTTT